The next 17 T cell receptor beta chains were all read from a single sample in a study of blood T cell repertoires in COVID-19. Only in-frame clones appear in the TCRdb table, and some are missing; sequencing was by immunoSEQ multiplex PCR. The sample lists roughly 200,000 clones, around 83% occurring once. What was sequenced was peripheral blood. Every receptor here comes from a human donor in a cohort sampled during active COVID-19.

This sequence joins TRBV28 and TRBJ2-7; 10 bases line up with TRBD1. The germline gives CDR1 MDHEN, CDR2 SYDVKM. Losses at the gene ends were 1 base for V and 6 bases for J; bases not matched to a gene: 12. This CDR3 comprises 17 residues. Here the CDR3 reads CASSLLSGTGVQGEQYF. The DNA for the CDR3 is TGTGCCAGCAGTTTATTGAGCGGGACAGGGGTACAGGGCGAGCAGTACTTC.

V is TRBV12-5 and J is TRBJ2-1; 9 bases map to TRBD1. Germline CDR1 LGHNT, CDR2 FRNRAP. J was trimmed by 6 bases and V by 4 bases; bases with no gene match: 4. The CDR3 covers 14 residues. The CDR3, as DNA: TGTGCTAGTGGTTGGGGACAGGGAACCAATGAGCAGTTCTTC. Encoded protein: CASGWGQGTNEQFF.

Comment on this clone: The sample holds other DNA sequences that translate to the same CDR3. The chain uses TRBV7-3 and TRBJ1-1; TRBD1 agrees at 7 bases. Germline CDR1 and CDR2: SGHTA and FQGTGA. The CDR3 covers 13 residues. The trim removed 5 bases at V and 2 bases at J, leaving 2 bases unmatched. As DNA, the CDR3 is TGTGCCAGCAGCCGACAGGGTAACACTGAAGCTTTCTTT. It is translated as CASSRQGNTEAFF.

V and J are TRBV3-1 (or the pseudogene TRBV3-2) and TRBJ1-1, with 7 bases fitting TRBD1. CDR1 and CDR2 from the germline V gene are LGHDT and YNNKEL (reference sequence). This CDR3 has 16 amino acids. The V segment lost 3 bases and the J segment 0 bases; nucleotides outside the gene matches: 7. The CDR3 DNA sequence: TGTGCCAGCAGCCATTCCGACAGGGCTATGAACACTGAAGCTTTCTTT. It specifies CASSHSDRAMNTEAFF.

The chain employs TRBV5-6 and TRBJ1-1; TRBD1 matches at 7 bases. The CDR3 covers 15 residues. Per germline, CDR1 SGHDT and CDR2 YYEEEE. V shed 4 bases and J 1 base; nucleotides not matched to a gene: 7. The CDR3 protein is CASSVAGQRNTEAFF. For the CDR3, the DNA is TGTGCCAGCAGCGTAGCGGGACAGAGGAACACTGAAGCTTTCTTT. Based on the CDR3 plus reference TRBV5-6 and TRBJ1-1, the full variable domain is DAGVTQSPTHLIKTRGQQVTLRCSPKSGHDTVSWYQQALGQGPQFIFQYYEEEERQRGNFPDRFSGHQFPNYSSELNVNALLLGDSALYLCASSVAGQRNTEAFFGQGTRLTVV.

The chain uses TRBV7-8 and TRBJ2-3, with TRBD2 matching 9 bases. This CDR3 has 15 residues. Germline V CDR1 and CDR2: SGHVS, FQNEAQ. The V segment lost 3 bases and the J segment 2 bases; nucleotides outside the gene matches: 3. The CDR3: CASSFLAGTTDTQYF. The DNA for the CDR3 is TGTGCCAGCAGCTTCCTAGCGGGGACCACAGATACGCAGTATTTT.

The chain joins TRBV4-3 to TRBJ2-7; 8 bases match TRBD1. CDR1 is LGHNA, CDR2 YSLEER, per germline. The CDR3 runs 16 residues. J was trimmed by 3 bases and V by 0 bases; bases with no gene match: 7. Here the CDR3 reads CASSQEGQGAIYEQYF. The CDR3 nucleotides read TGCGCCAGCAGCCAAGAAGGTCAGGGGGCGATCTACGAGCAGTACTTC.

The chain couples TRBV3-1 (or the pseudogene TRBV3-2) to TRBJ1-3, with no clear D. Per germline, CDR1 LGHDT and CDR2 YNNKEL (reference sequence). CDR3 length: 14 amino acids. Trimming took off 1 base at V and 4 bases at J, with 8 bases between the two ends. CDR3 sequence: CASSQGGRGNTIYF. The CDR3 region has the DNA TGTGCCAGCAGCCAAGGAGGAAGGGGAAACACCATATATTTT.

This chain uses TRBV11-2 with TRBJ1-2; D possibly corresponds to TRBD1 (6 bases). Trimming removed 3 bases at V and 4 bases at J, with 12 bases between. This CDR3 spans 14 amino acids. Germline V gene lookup returns CDR1 SGHAT and CDR2 FQNNGV. Here the CDR3 reads CASSFGGAGYGYTF. CDR3 bases: TGTGCCAGCAGCTTCGGGGGGGCAGGCTATGGCTACACCTTC.

Concerning this clone itself: The same CDR3 also results from other DNA sequences found in this sample. This sequence joins TRBV9 and TRBJ1-1; weak D call: TRBD1 (6 bases). The V and J ends lost 2 bases and 5 bases respectively, with 10 bases between them. Germline values: CDR1 SGDLS, CDR2 YYNGEE. The CDR3 length is 13 residues. The CDR3 DNA is TGTGCCAGCAGCGTGGGGGGGCGAACTGAAGCTTTCTTT. Protein: CASSVGGRTEAFF.

The gene calls are TRBV7-2 and TRBJ2-7; D possibly corresponds to TRBD2 (6 bases). Germline V gives CDR1 SGHTA, CDR2 FQGNSA. The CDR3 sequence is 14 residues long. V lost 3 bases and J 3 bases, leaving 12 bases between the germline ends. CDR3 DNA sequence: TGTGCCAGCAGCTTGGACGTGGGGGGCTACGAGCAGTACTTC. The encoded protein is CASSLDVGGYEQYF.

The rearrangement joins TRBV7-6 to TRBJ2-3; TRBD2 matches at 9 bases. The V and J ends lost 8 bases and 1 base, in that order; junction bases with no gene match: 4. The CDR3 is 14 residues long. Germline assignment: CDR1 SGHVS and CDR2 FNYEAQ. CDR3 bases: TGTGCCAGCCGCAAGCGGGGGGGCACAGATACGCAGTATTTT. It codes for CASRKRGGTDTQYF.

The gene calls are TRBV11-2 and TRBJ1-5, with TRBD1 as a possible D gene (5 bases). Trimming stripped 0 bases from V and 4 bases from J, with 10 bases between. Germline CDR1 SGHAT, CDR2 FQNNGV. The CDR3 length is 15 residues. This CDR3 reads CASSLEGTSNQPQHF. The CDR3 DNA reads TGTGCCAGCAGCTTAGAGGGGACTTCAAATCAGCCCCAGCATTTT.

V usage is TRBV5-1 and J usage is TRBJ2-7; 8 bases align to TRBD1. The CDR3 contains 14 residues. Looked up from germline, CDR1 is SGHRS and CDR2 is YFSETQ. The V and J ends lost 0 bases and 2 bases, in that order; junction bases with no gene match: 1. In DNA, the CDR3 is TGCGCCAGCAGCTTGGGGGACAGGACCTACGAGCAGTACTTC. It encodes CASSLGDRTYEQYF.

The chain joins TRBV6-4 to TRBJ2-2; the D gene is possibly TRBD2 (6 bases). The V end lost 4 bases, the J end lost 7 bases, and 16 bases lay between the germline ends. There are 15 residues in the CDR3. CDR1 and CDR2 (germline): MRHNA, SNTAGT. CDR3 loop: CASSASPGDHGELFF. Written as DNA, the CDR3 is TGTGCCAGCAGTGCTTCCCCGGGGGATCACGGGGAGCTGTTTTTT.

CDR3 in amino acids: CSVEGTDSGANVLTF. CDR3 DNA: TGCAGCGTTGAGGGGACAGACTCTGGGGCCAACGTCCTGACTTTC. The genes are TRBV29-1 and TRBJ2-6; TRBD1 agrees at 7 bases. This CDR3 is 15 amino acids long. The ends lost 3 bases at V and 0 bases at J; junction bases unmatched: 2. CDR1 and CDR2 (germline): SQVTM, ANQGSEA.

This clone was seen only once. The chain recombines TRBV3-1 (or the pseudogene TRBV3-2) with TRBJ1-1; D remains unclear. V was pared by 4 bases and J by 4 bases, with 13 bases between. This CDR3 contains 14 residues. Germline CDR1 reads LGHDT; CDR2 reads YNNKEL (reference sequence). CDR3 amino acids: CASSRNSGITEAFF. As DNA, the CDR3 is TGTGCCAGCAGCCGAAACAGCGGGATCACTGAAGCTTTCTTT.